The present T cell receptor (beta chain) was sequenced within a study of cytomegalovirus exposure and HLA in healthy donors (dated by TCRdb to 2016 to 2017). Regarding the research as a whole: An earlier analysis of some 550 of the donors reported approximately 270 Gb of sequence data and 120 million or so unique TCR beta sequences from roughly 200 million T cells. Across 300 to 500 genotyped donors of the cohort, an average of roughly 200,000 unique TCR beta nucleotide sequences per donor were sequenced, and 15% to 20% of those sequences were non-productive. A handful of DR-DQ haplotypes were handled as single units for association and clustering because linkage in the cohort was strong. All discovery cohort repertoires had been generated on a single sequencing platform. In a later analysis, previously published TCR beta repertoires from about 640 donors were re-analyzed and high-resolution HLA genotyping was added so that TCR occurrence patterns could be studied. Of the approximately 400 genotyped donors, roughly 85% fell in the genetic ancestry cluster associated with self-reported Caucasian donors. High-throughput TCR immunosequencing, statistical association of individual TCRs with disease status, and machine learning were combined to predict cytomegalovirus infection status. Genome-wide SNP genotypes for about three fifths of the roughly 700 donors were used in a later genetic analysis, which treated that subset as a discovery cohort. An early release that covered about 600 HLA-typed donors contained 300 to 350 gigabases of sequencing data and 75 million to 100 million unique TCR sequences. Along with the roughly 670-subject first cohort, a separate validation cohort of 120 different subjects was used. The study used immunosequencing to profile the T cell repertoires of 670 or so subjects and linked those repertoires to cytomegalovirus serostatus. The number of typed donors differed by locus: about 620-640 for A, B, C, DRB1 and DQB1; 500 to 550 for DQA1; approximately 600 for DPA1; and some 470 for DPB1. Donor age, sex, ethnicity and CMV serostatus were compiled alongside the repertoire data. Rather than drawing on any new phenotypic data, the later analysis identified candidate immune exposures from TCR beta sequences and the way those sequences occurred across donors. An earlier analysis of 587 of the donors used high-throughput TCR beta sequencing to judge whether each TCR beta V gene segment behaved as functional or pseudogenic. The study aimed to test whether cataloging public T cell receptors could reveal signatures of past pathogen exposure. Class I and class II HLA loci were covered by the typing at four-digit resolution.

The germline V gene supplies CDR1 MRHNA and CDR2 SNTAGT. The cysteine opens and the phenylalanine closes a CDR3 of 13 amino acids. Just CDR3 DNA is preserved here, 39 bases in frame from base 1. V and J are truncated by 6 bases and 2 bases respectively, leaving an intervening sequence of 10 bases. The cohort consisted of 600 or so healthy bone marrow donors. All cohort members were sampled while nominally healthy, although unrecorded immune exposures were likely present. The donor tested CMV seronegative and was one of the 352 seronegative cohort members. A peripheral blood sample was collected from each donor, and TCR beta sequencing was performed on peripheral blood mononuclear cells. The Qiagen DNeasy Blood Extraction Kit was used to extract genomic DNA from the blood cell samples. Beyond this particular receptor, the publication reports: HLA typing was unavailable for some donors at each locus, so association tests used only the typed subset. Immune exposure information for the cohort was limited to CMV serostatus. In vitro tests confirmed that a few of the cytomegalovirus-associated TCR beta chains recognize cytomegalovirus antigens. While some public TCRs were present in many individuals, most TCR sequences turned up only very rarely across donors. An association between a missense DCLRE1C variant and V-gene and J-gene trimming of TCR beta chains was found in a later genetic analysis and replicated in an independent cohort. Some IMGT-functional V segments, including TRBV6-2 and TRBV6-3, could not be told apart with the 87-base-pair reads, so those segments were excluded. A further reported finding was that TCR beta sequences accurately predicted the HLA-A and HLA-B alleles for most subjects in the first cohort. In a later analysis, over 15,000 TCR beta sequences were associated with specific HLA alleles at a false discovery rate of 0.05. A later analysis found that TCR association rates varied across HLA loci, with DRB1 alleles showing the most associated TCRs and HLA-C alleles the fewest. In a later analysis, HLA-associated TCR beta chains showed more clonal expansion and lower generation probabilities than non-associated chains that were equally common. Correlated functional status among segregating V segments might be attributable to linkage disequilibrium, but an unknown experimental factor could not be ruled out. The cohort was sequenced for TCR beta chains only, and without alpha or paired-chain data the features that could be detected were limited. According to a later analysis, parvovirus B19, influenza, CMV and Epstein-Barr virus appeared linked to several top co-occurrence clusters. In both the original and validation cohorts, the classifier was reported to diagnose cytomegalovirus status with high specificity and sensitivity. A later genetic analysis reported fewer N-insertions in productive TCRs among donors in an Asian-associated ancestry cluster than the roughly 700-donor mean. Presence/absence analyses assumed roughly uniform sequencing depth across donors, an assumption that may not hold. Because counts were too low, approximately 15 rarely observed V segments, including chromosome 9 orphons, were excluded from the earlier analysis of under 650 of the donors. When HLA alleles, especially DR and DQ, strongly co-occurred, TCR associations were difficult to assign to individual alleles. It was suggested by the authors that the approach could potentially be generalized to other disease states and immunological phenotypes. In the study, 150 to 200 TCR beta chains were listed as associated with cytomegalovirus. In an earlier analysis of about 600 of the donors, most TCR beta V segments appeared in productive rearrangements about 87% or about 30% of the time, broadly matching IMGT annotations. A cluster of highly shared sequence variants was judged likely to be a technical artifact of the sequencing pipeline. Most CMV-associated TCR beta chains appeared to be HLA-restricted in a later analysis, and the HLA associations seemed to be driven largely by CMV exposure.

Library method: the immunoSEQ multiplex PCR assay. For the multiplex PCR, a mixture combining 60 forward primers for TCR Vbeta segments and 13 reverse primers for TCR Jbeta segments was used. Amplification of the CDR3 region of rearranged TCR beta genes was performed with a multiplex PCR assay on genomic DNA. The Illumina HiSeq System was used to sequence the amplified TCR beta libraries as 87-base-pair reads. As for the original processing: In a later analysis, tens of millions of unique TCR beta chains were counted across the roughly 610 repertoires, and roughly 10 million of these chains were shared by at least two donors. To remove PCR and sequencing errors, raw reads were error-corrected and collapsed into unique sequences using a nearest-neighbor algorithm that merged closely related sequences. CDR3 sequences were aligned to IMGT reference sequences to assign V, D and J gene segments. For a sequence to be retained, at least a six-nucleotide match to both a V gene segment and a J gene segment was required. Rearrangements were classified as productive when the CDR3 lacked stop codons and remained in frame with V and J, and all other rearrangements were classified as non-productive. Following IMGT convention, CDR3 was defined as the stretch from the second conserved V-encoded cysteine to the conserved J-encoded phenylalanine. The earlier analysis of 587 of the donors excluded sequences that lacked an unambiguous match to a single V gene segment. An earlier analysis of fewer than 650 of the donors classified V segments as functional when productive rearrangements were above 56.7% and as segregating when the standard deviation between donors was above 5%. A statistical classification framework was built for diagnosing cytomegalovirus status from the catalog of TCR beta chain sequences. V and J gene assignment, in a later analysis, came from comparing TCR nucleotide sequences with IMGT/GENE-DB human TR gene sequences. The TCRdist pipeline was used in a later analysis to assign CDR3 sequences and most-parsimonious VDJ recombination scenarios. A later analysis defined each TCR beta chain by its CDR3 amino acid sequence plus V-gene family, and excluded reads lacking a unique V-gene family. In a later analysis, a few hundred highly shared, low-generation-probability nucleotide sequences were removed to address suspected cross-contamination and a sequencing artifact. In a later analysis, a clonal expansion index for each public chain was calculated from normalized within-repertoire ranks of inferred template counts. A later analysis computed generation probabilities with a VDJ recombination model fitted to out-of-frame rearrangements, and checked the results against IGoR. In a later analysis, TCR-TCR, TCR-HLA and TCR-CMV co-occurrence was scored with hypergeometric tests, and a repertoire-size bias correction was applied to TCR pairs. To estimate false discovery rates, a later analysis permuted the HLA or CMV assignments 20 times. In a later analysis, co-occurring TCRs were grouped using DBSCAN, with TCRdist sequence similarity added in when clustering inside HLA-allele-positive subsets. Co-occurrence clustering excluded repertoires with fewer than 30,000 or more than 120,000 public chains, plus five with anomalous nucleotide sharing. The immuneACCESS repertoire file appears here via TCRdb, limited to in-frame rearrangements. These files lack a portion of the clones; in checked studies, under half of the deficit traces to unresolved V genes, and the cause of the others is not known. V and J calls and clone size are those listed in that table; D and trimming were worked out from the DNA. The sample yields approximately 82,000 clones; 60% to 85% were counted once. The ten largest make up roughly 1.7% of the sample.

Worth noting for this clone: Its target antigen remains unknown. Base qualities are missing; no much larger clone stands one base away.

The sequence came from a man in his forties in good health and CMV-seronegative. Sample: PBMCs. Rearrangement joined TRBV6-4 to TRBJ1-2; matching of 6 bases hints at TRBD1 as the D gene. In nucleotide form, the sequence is TGTGCCAGCAGACTGGACAGCAACTATGGCTACACCTTC. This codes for CASRLDSNYGYTF.